This T cell receptor beta chain is from a study of blood T cells in healthy people across ages. It was with a sample-barcoded 5' primer and a J-beta primer mix that a second PCR of roughly 7 to 12 cycles was run. TCRdb re-analysed the 5' RACE reads in MiXCR, keeping a single row per CDR3 protein. Of approximately 780,000 distinct CDR3 sequences listed, roughly 26% are singletons. Germline CDR1 is LGHDT and CDR2 is YNNKEL (reference sequence). The CDR3 has 15 residues. Turning to this clonotype: Germline is not matched at one junction end, which may reflect a read error.

These data were also reused for a study on T cells of mothers and their children.

The clonotype was recovered from a boy younger than 18 in good health. The V call is TRBV3-1, the J call TRBJ1-4; a weak D match, TRBD1 (6 bases). The sequenced material came from blood. This CDR3 reads CVSSQGTAFTGRLFF. Here the CDR3 DNA reads TGTGTCAGCAGCCAAGGGACGGCCTTCACAGGGCGACTGTTTTTT.